A selection of T cell receptor beta chains follows, all from one sample in a study of T cells in Graves' hyperthyroidism and ophthalmopathy. Each CDR3 protein is one row after TCRdb ran MiXCR on the multiplex PCR reads. The sample yields around 370,000 distinct CDR3 sequences, around 20% seen once. Sequenced: blood. The origin of the receptors is a man between 18 and 29 years old with Graves' ophthalmopathy. Both conserved end residues are part of each CDR3. D genes are given only for firm matches. Part of the rows lack a size; the others show once, few, many or a class for expanded clones.

J gene,D gene,V gene,clone size,CDR3 DNA,CDR3 protein
TRBJ1-1,TRBD1,TRBV12-3/TRBV12-4,many,TGTGCCAGCACCCTACAGGGGAGCACTGAAGCTTTCTTT,CASTLQGSTEAFF
TRBJ2-5,.,TRBV18,many,TGTGCCAGCAGCCCGGGGGCCCAAGAGACCCAGTACTTC,CASSPGAQETQYF
TRBJ1-2,.,TRBV7-8,few,TGTGCCAGCAGCTTAGCCCGGACAGCCCAACACTATGGCTACACCTTC,CASSLARTAQHYGYTF
TRBJ2-3,.,TRBV12-3/TRBV12-4,many,TGTGCCAGCAGTTTATACGGGGGGCTAAGTGGGACAGATACGCAGTATTTT,CASSLYGGLSGTDTQYF
TRBJ2-5,.,TRBV2,.,TGTGCCAGCAGCGCCCACCGGAGGGGCCCCGAGGGAGAGACCCAGTACTTC,CASSAHRRGPEGETQYF
TRBJ1-2,TRBD1,TRBV12-3/TRBV12-4,many,TGTGCCAGCAGTCCAGGGGGATGGCGGGGCTACACCTTC,CASSPGGWRGYTF
TRBJ1-5,.,TRBV6-1,many,TGTGCCAGCAGCGGGACACCTTATAGCAATCAGCCCCAGCATTTT,CASSGTPYSNQPQHF
TRBJ2-5,.,TRBV28,.,TGTGCCAGCGGAAACTACCCGACGGGGCCCAACCAAGAGACCCAGTACTTC,CASGNYPTGPNQETQYF
TRBJ2-7,.,TRBV13,few,TGTGCCAGCAGCTCCCGGGTGATACCGGGACCCTACGAGCAGTACTTC,CASSSRVIPGPYEQYF
TRBJ2-1,TRBD2,TRBV12-3/TRBV12-4,few,TGTGCCACCCGACTAGCGGGCGCTAATGAGCAGTTCTTC,CATRLAGANEQFF
TRBJ2-3,.,TRBV29-1,.,TGCAGCGCCCCGACAGGAACTAACACAGATACGCAGTATTTT,CSAPTGTNTDTQYF
TRBJ2-6,TRBD1,TRBV5-1,many,TGCGCCAGCGCGACAGGGAGCGGGGCCAACGTCCTGACTTTC,CASATGSGANVLTF
TRBJ1-5,.,TRBV5-1,few,TGCGCCAGCAGCCCGGAAGGCAGTGGCAATCAGCCCCAGCATTTT,CASSPEGSGNQPQHF
TRBJ2-1,.,TRBV7-9,.,TGTGCCAGCAGCGGGGCTAGCTCCTACAATGAGCAGTTCTTC,CASSGASSYNEQFF
TRBJ2-2,TRBD2,TRBV2,many,TGTGCCAGCAGCTTTCGGGGGGCCGGGGAGCTGTTTTTT,CASSFRGAGELFF
TRBJ1-3,TRBD1,TRBV6-1,.,TGTGCCAGCAGTGTCGACAGGGAGAGAAACACCATATATTTT,CASSVDRERNTIYF
TRBJ1-1,TRBD1,TRBV19,many,TGTGCCAGCAAGTCGACAGGGTTACACACTGAAGCTTTCTTT,CASKSTGLHTEAFF
TRBJ2-5,.,TRBV6-2/TRBV6-3,few,TGTGCCAGCAGGGGATCCGGGGTAGCAGAGACCCAGTACTTC,CASRGSGVAETQYF
TRBJ1-2,.,TRBV6-1,few,TGTGCCAGCAGTTCGCTTACAGAATTCTATGGCTACACCTTC,CASSSLTEFYGYTF
TRBJ1-1,.,TRBV6-5,many,TGTGCCAGCAGTTACTCGTCGGGGTGGGTGAACACTGAAGCTTTCTTT,CASSYSSGWVNTEAFF
TRBJ1-2,.,TRBV19,.,TGTGCCAGTAGTCCCGGGGAGCACTATGGCTACACCTTC,CASSPGEHYGYTF
TRBJ2-7,TRBD1,TRBV13,many,TGTGCCAGCAGCTTGAAGGGGGCGTACGAGCAGTACTTC,CASSLKGAYEQYF
TRBJ2-1,TRBD2,TRBV29-1,.,TGCAGCGTTGTTTTGGGACTAGCTACGCATGAGCAGTTCTTC,CSVVLGLATHEQFF
TRBJ2-3,.,TRBV4-1,.,TGCGCCAGCAGGCCCCCCGCAGATACGCAGTATTTT,CASRPPADTQYF
TRBJ2-1,TRBD1,TRBV12-3/TRBV12-4,many,TGTGCCAGCAGTCACCGGGACAGGGCCTCCTACAATGAGCAGTTCTTC,CASSHRDRASYNEQFF
TRBJ2-7,TRBD1,TRBV4-2,.,TGTGCCAGCAGCCAAGATCAACGGACAGGGGGTAACGAGCAGTACTTC,CASSQDQRTGGNEQYF
TRBJ1-4,.,TRBV6-1,many,TGTGCCAGCAGTGACCTAGAAAAACTGTTTTTT,CASSDLEKLFF